The 15 T cell receptor beta chains below come from one sample, sequenced in a study of blood T cell repertoires in COVID-19. Clones were read by immunoSEQ multiplex PCR, and TCRdb kept only the in-frame ones, dropping some. Counted here are fewer than 70,000 clones, roughly nine tenths occurring once; the ten biggest clones make up 7.5% to 9.5%. Sequenced input: peripheral blood. Every receptor here comes from a woman between 65 and 79 years old with active COVID-19.

The V and J genes are TRBV3-1 (or the pseudogene TRBV3-2) and TRBJ2-5, with 9 bases fitting TRBD2. With V trimmed by 0 bases and J by 5 bases, 7 bases remained unmatched. CDR1 LGHDT and CDR2 YNNKEL come from the germline V gene (reference sequence). The CDR3 is made up of 16 amino acids. The DNA for the CDR3 is TGTGCCAGCAGCCAAGATATGGCGGGAGGGCCTGAGACCCAGTACTTC. Protein product: CASSQDMAGGPETQYF.

This chain uses TRBV25-1 with TRBJ1-1; no definite D call. CDR1 and CDR2 from the germline V gene are MGHDK and SYGVNS. The CDR3 has 15 residues. V lost 1 base and J 1 base, leaving 10 bases between the germline ends. CDR3 DNA sequence: TGTGCCAGCAGTGAATCGGGTGTTGGGAACACTGAAGCTTTCTTT. Protein sequence: CASSESGVGNTEAFF. Drawing the rest from reference TRBV25-1 and TRBJ1-1, the complete variable domain is EADIYQTPRYLVIGTGKKITLECSQTMGHDKMYWYQQDPGMELHLIHYSYGVNSTEKGDLSSESTVSRIRTEHFPLTLESARPSHTSQYLCASSESGVGNTEAFFGQGTRLTVV.

This clone came up a few times. The V call is TRBV28, the J call TRBJ2-2; a weak D match, TRBD1 (5 bases). The CDR3 is 15 amino acids. Germline values: CDR1 MDHEN, CDR2 SYDVKM. V lost 5 bases to trimming and J lost 1 base, with 11 bases between them. The CDR3 protein is CASSRTPMNTGELFF. In DNA, the CDR3 is TGTGCCAGCAGTCGGACACCGATGAACACCGGGGAGCTGTTTTTT.

The chain couples TRBV5-4 to TRBJ1-2, with TRBD1 identical over 7 bases. This CDR3 has 14 amino acids. Germline values: CDR1 SGHNT, CDR2 YYREEE (reference sequence). Trimming at V came to 4 bases and at J to 3 bases, leaving 6 bases not matched to a gene. The CDR3 coding sequence is TGTGCCAGCAGCCGTACCACAGGGGACTATGGCTACACCTTC. It specifies CASSRTTGDYGYTF.

The V and J genes are TRBV27 and TRBJ1-2; no definite D call. Deletions cut 5 bases from V and 8 bases from J, with 18 bases between. This CDR3 region has 14 residues. In germline, CDR1 is MNHEY, CDR2 SMNVEV (reference sequence). The CDR3 DNA reads as TGTGCCAGCAGTGCGGACCAGGTCGGAGGGGGCTACACCTTC. The encoded protein is CASSADQVGGGYTF.

The genes are TRBV6-6 and TRBJ2-2; tentative D call: TRBD2 (7 bases). Germline CDR1 reads MNHNY; CDR2 reads SVGAGI (reference sequence). This CDR3 spans 15 amino acids. The V and J ends lost 10 bases and 4 bases respectively, with 19 bases between them. The CDR3 spells CATSLGGAVTGELFF. The CDR3 DNA follows: TGTGCCACTTCCTTAGGGGGGGCGGTCACCGGGGAGCTGTTTTTT.

The chain recombines TRBV28 with TRBJ1-2; weak D call: TRBD1 (5 bases). The germline gives CDR1 MDHEN, CDR2 SYDVKM. This CDR3 comprises 15 residues. Trimming left V 4 bases short and J 1 base short, with 13 bases between. The CDR3, as DNA: TGTGCCAGCAGTTCTCTGGAGGGGAGTAACTATGGCTACACCTTC. Its translation: CASSSLEGSNYGYTF.

This rearrangement joins TRBV4-2 to TRBJ1-4, with 7 bases fitting TRBD1. This CDR3 spans 16 amino acids. The germline CDR1 and CDR2 sequences are LGHNA and YNFKEQ. The V and J ends lost 3 bases and 8 bases, in that order; junction bases with no gene match: 12. CDR3 nucleotides: TGTGCCAGCAGCCACTACGATACAGGGGACAAGGAAAAACTGTTTTTT. Its protein product is CASSHYDTGDKEKLFF.

The chain employs TRBV11-2 and TRBJ1-1; D is undetermined. The CDR3 runs 13 residues. The germline gives CDR1 SGHAT, CDR2 FQNNGV. The V and J ends lost 3 bases and 5 bases respectively, with 10 bases between them. CDR3 in amino acids: CASSFLIKTEAFF. The CDR3 nucleotides are TGTGCCAGCAGCTTCCTAATTAAGACTGAAGCTTTCTTT.

This clone occurred once. The rearrangement joins TRBV11-3 to TRBJ2-7, with D maybe TRBD1 (6 bases). The germline CDR1 and CDR2 sequences are SGHNT and YENEEA. The V end lost 1 base, the J end lost 0 bases, and 10 bases lay between the germline ends. The CDR3 totals 15 residues. The CDR3 coding sequence is TGTGCCAGCAGCTTAGGAAGAGGGGGCTCCTACGAGCAGTACTTC. Amino acid sequence: CASSLGRGGSYEQYF.

The chain employs TRBV18 and TRBJ2-5; D unclear. V shed 3 bases and J shed 5 bases, with 7 bases lying between them. The CDR3 runs to 12 residues. The germline V gene has CDR1 KGHSH and CDR2 LQKENI. The CDR3 spells CASSPFLETQYF. CDR3 DNA: TGTGCCAGCTCACCTTTTCTTGAGACCCAGTACTTC.

The chain employs TRBV9 and TRBJ2-7, with 7 bases matching TRBD1. The V and J ends lost 4 bases and 0 bases, in that order; junction bases with no gene match: 7. The germline CDR1 and CDR2 sequences are SGDLS and YYNGEE. The CDR3 sequence is 15 residues long. In DNA, the CDR3 is TGTGCCAGCAGCTTCGGACAGGTTAACTCCTACGAGCAGTACTTC. Residues: CASSFGQVNSYEQYF.

The chain employs TRBV24-1 and TRBJ2-7, with D perhaps matching TRBD1 (6 bases). The CDR3 has 14 residues. Per germline, CDR1 KGHDR and CDR2 SFDVKD. Trimming shortened V by 6 bases and J by 7 bases, and 18 bases separated the two germline ends. The DNA for the CDR3 is TGTGCCACCAGTAGCCTTCAGGGGTCCGGGGAGCAGTACTTC. Protein sequence: CATSSLQGSGEQYF.

The chain uses TRBV23-1 and TRBJ2-5, with D possibly being TRBD1 (6 bases). TRBV23-1 is placed among ORFs of uncertain function. The CDR3 extends over 15 amino acids. Trimming removed 2 bases from V and 2 bases from J, with 12 bases in between. The CDR3 nucleotides read TGCGCCAGCAGTCAAACCGGGACATTACAAGAGACCCAGTACTTC. Its translation: CASSQTGTLQETQYF.

The chain joins TRBV13 to TRBJ2-7; possible D gene TRBD2, 5 bases. The CDR3 is made up of 14 amino acids. Germline CDR1 PRHDT, CDR2 FYEKMQ (reference sequence). Trimming removed 4 bases at V and 1 base at J, with 11 bases between. The CDR3 coding sequence is TGTGCCAGCAGCTCTAGCACAGAGTCCTACGAGCAGTACTTC. It translates to CASSSSTESYEQYF.